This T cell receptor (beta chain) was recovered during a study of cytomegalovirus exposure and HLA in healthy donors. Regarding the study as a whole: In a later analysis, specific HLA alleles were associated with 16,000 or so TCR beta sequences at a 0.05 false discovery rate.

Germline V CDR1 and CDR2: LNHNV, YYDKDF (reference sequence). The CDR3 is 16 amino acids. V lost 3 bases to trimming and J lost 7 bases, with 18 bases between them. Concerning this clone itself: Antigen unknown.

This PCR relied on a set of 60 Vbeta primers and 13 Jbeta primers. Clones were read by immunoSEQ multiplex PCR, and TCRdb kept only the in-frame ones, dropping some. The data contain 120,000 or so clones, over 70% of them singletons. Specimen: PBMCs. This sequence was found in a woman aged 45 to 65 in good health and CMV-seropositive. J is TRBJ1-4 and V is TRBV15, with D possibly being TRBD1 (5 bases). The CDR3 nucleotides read TGTGCCACCAGCAGCGGGTTCCGGGGGGGAGGTGAAAAACTGTTTTTT. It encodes CATSSGFRGGGEKLFF.